Listed below are T cell receptor beta chains from one sample, sequenced in a study of Ad26.COV2.S vaccination and SARS-CoV-2 variants. Measured with immunoSEQ multiplex PCR; TCRdb has only the in-frame clones, and not every one. The sample holds some 340,000 clones; around four fifths are singletons and the top ten take 2% to 2.5%. Sample: peripheral blood, taken in a trial of Ad26.COV2.S vaccine versus placebo. Source of these receptors: a person between 18 and 59 years old who received the Ad26.COV2.S COVID-19 vaccine or a placebo. Both conserved end residues are part of each CDR3. A D gene is named only where the DNA matches it firmly. Size tells how often a clone was seen (once, few, many) or the class of an expanded clone, and some rows leave it out.

>NA|TRBV20-1|few|TRBJ2-5
CSGQYQETQYF
TGCAGTGGACAGTACCAAGAGACCCAGTACTTC
>TRBD1|TRBV29-1|NA|TRBJ1-6
CSGRTGYNSPLHF
TGCAGCGGCCGGACAGGGTACAATTCACCCCTCCACTTT
>NA|TRBV14|NA|TRBJ1-2
CASSPHSTLGYGYTF
TGTGCCAGCAGCCCGCACTCGACACTAGGGTATGGCTACACCTTC
>NA|TRBV4-1|NA|TRBJ1-6
CASSQDQGPTPLHF
TGCGCCAGCAGCCAAGATCAGGGTCCGACACCCCTCCACTTT
>NA|TRBV7-9|NA|TRBJ1-2
CAQLAYGYTF
TGTGCCCAGCTAGCCTATGGCTACACCTTC
>NA|TRBV11-3|few|TRBJ1-5
CASSLGIRQPQHF
TGTGCCAGCAGCTTAGGAATCCGCCAGCCCCAGCATTTT
>NA|TRBV9|NA|TRBJ1-6
CASSAIGRLESPLHF
TGTGCCAGCAGCGCAATCGGGAGACTTGAGTCACCCCTCCACTTT
>TRBD2|TRBV9|NA|TRBJ2-3
CASSARTSGDTDTQYF
TGTGCCAGCAGCGCTCGGACTAGCGGGGACACAGATACGCAGTATTTT
>TRBD1|TRBV4-1|NA|TRBJ2-1
CASSRKIDRGRRNEQFF
TGCGCCAGCAGCCGAAAAATCGACAGGGGGCGTAGAAATGAGCAGTTCTTC
>TRBD2|TRBV3-1/TRBV3-2|NA|TRBJ2-3
CASSQDRGGAADTQYF
TGTGCCAGCAGCCAAGATCGGGGGGGGGCCGCAGATACGCAGTATTTT
>NA|TRBV7-9|few|TRBJ1-2
CASSLDPGTNYGYTF
TGTGCCAGCAGCTTAGATCCAGGGACTAACTATGGCTACACCTTC
>NA|TRBV7-2|NA|TRBJ1-6
CASSLAWVKSGSPLHF
TGTGCCAGCAGCTTAGCGTGGGTCAAGTCGGGTTCACCCCTCCACTTT
>NA|TRBV6-5|NA|TRBJ2-7
CASSYSNQGYEQYF
TGTGCCAGCAGTTACTCGAATCAGGGCTACGAGCAGTACTTC
>NA|TRBV27|once|TRBJ2-1
CASSLTEGPVKFF
TGTGCCAGCAGTTTGACGGAGGGGCCAGTAAAGTTCTTC
>TRBD1|TRBV12-5|few|TRBJ2-2
CASVIGQGADGELFF
TGTGCTAGTGTTATAGGACAGGGGGCCGACGGGGAGCTGTTTTTT
>NA|TRBV28|NA|TRBJ1-3
CASSLPGAVNTIYF
TGTGCCAGCAGTTTACCGGGGGCTGTAAACACCATATATTTT
>NA|TRBV15|NA|TRBJ2-3
CATSRDLGLRYF
TGTGCCACCAGCAGAGATTTGGGGTTACGGTATTTT
>NA|TRBV27|few|TRBJ2-7
CASSLFLPPYEQYF
TGTGCCAGCAGTTTATTTCTCCCCCCCTACGAGCAGTACTTC
>TRBD2|TRBV18|once|TRBJ2-1
CASSPQQASGGDRFF
TGTGCCAGCTCACCCCAGCAGGCTAGCGGGGGGGATCGGTTCTTC
>NA|TRBV5-1|NA|TRBJ1-1
CASSLGGLSTEAFF
TGCGCCAGCAGCTTGGGAGGATTGAGCACTGAAGCTTTCTTT
>NA|TRBV29-1|NA|TRBJ1-3
CSVERDLPGNTIYF
TGCAGCGTTGAGAGGGATTTACCTGGAAACACCATATATTTT
>NA|TRBV5-1|NA|TRBJ2-5
CASSSNPRRETQYF
TGCGCCAGCAGCTCCAATCCGAGACGGGAGACCCAGTACTTC
>NA|TRBV5-1|NA|TRBJ2-7
CASTVGLGVYEQYF
TGCGCCAGCACCGTGGGGCTGGGGGTCTACGAGCAGTACTTC
>NA|TRBV12-3/TRBV12-4|few|TRBJ2-3
CASRPTGTDTQYF
TGTGCCAGCAGGCCAACAGGCACAGATACGCAGTATTTT
>NA|TRBV5-1|NA|TRBJ1-1
CASSRTRNTEAFF
TGCGCCAGCAGCCGCACGAGGAACACTGAAGCTTTCTTT
>NA|TRBV4-1|NA|TRBJ1-6
CASSQGHPRSYNSPLHF
TGCGCCAGCAGCCAAGGACATCCCAGGTCCTATAATTCACCCCTCCACTTT